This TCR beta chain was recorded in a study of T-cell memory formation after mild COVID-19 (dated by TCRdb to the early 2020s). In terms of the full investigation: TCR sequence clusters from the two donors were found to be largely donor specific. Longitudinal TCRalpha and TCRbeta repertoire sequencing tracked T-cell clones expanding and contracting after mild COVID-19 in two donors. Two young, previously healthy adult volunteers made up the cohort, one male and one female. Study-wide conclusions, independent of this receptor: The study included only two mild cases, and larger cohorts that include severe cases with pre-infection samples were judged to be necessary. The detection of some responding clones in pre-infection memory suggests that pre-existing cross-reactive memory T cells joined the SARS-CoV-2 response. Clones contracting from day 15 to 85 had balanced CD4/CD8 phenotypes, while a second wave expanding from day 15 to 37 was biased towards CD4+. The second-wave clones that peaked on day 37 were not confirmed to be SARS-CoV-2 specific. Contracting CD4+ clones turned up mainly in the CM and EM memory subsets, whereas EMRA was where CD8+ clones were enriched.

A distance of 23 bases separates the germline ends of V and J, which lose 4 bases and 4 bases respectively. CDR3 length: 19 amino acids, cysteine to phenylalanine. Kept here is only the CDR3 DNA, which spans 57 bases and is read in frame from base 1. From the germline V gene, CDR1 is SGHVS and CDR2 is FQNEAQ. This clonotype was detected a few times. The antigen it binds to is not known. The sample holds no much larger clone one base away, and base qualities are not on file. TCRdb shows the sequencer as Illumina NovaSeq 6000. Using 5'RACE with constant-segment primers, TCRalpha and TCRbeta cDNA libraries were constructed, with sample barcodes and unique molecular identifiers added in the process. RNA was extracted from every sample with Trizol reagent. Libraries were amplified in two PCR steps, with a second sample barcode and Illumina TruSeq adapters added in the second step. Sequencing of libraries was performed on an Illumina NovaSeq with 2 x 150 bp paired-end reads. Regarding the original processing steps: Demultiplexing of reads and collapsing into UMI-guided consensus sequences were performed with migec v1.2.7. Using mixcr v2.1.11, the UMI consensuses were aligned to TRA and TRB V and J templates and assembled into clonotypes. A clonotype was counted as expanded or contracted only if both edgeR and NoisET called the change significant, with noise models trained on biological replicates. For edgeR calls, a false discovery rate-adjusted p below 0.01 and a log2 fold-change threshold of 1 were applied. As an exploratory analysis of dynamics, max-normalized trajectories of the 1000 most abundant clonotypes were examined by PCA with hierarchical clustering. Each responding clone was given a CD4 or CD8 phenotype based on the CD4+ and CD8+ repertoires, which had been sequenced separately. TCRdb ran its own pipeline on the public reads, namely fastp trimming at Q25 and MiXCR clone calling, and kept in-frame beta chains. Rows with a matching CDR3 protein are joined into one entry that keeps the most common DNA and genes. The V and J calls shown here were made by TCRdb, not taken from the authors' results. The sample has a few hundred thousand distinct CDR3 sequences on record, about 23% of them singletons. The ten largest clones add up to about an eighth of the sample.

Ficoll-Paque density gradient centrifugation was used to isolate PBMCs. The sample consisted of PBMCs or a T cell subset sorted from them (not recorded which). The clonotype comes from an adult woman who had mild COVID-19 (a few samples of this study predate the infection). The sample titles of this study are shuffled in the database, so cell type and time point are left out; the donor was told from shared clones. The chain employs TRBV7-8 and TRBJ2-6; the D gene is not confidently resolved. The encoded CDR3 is CASSSTPRVPTGGANVLTF. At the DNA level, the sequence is TGTGCCAGCAGCTCCACCCCCCGGGTCCCTACTGGGGGGGCCAACGTCCTGACTTTC.